This entry lists 22 T cell receptor beta chains sequenced from one sample in a study of human T cells and chemical hapten exposure. Time point: patch test 3, about 24 weeks after DPC sensitization. Regarding treatment: therapeutic diphenylcyclopropenone sensitization with weekly scalp DPC. TCRdb independently ran MiXCR on the RACE reads; one entry per CDR3 protein. The data contain 90,000 to 110,000 distinct CDR3 sequences, roughly a third of them seen just once; the ten biggest clones take up less than 3%. Sequencing was performed on whole blood, taken in connection with sensitization to the hapten diphenylcyclopropenone (DPC). The receptors here all came from a man aged 35-49 years with alopecia areata. Some clones in this sample may be carry-over from other donors' samples.

In its sample, this clonotype was seen a few times. V usage is TRBV6-5 and J usage is TRBJ2-1, with TRBD1 identical over 10 bases. Germline CDR1 reads MNHEY; CDR2 reads SVGAGI. V shed 4 bases, J shed 3 bases, and the junction held 9 bases outside the gene matches. This CDR3 has 17 amino acids. Here the CDR3 DNA reads TGTGCCAGCAGTTCCGTCCGGGACAGGGGCCTCTACAATGAGCAGTTCTTC. Its protein product is CASSSVRDRGLYNEQFF.

This clonotype has just a few counts. J is TRBJ2-5 and V is TRBV2; D gene uncertain. The CDR3 runs to 13 residues. Germline V gene data show CDR1 as SNHLY and CDR2 as FYNNEI. The V gene lost 3 bases and the J gene lost 5 bases, with 10 bases spanning the gap. The CDR3 protein is CASSETPEETQYF. In DNA form, the CDR3 reads TGTGCCAGCAGTGAGACGCCTGAGGAGACCCAGTACTTC.

This clonotype turned up a few times. The rearrangement uses TRBV27 and TRBJ2-2; 12 nucleotides agree with TRBD2. In germline, CDR1 is MNHEY, CDR2 SMNVEV (reference sequence). The CDR3 spans 15 residues. V trimming: 5 bases; J trimming: 6 bases; junction bases outside the gene matches: 4. The CDR3 is CASSTGTSGPGELFF. CDR3 DNA: TGTGCCAGCAGTACCGGGACTAGCGGGCCCGGGGAGCTGTTTTTT.

This clonotype was counted between two and nine times. The V and J genes are TRBV5-1 and TRBJ2-5; TRBD1 matches 9 bases. The V gene's germline CDR1 is SGHRS and CDR2 YFSETQ. The CDR3 sequence is 14 residues long. The V segment lost 4 bases and the J segment 2 bases; nucleotides outside the gene matches: 3. The CDR3 DNA is TGCGCCAGCAGCAAAGGGACAGGGCAAGAGACCCAGTACTTC. The encoded protein is CASSKGTGQETQYF.

A few counts support this clonotype. The chain joins TRBV20-1 to TRBJ2-1; 9 bases match TRBD2. CDR1 and CDR2 from the germline V gene are DFQATT and SNEGSKA (reference sequence). V shed 3 bases, J shed 7 bases, and the junction held 13 bases outside the gene matches. There are 16 residues in the CDR3. DNA for the CDR3: TGCAGTGCTAGTACGGGACTAGCTTTTGCTACTAATGAGCAGTTCTTC. It specifies CSASTGLAFATNEQFF.

This clonotype was found a few times. The chain is built from TRBV27 and TRBJ2-7; D not resolved. V was trimmed by 4 bases and J by 5 bases, leaving 15 bases between them. Germline values: CDR1 MNHEY, CDR2 SMNVEV (reference sequence). The CDR3 sequence is 14 residues long. CDR3 in DNA: TGTGCCAGCAGTTCCCGGGCCCTTCCCCACGAGCAGTACTTC. It yields the protein CASSSRALPHEQYF.

The CDR3 DNA follows: TGTGCCAGCAGCTCCACTCCTACAGGGGCGCTCTACGAGCAGTACTTC. Encoded protein: CASSSTPTGALYEQYF. J is TRBJ2-7 and V is TRBV7-6; 7 nucleotides match TRBD1. V lost 4 bases and J lost 3; bases outside the gene matches: 12. This CDR3 is built from 16 residues. Germline CDR1 reads SGHVS; CDR2 reads FNYEAQ.

The chain combines TRBV24-1 with TRBJ2-5, with D maybe TRBD2 (6 bases). Deletions cut 2 bases from V and 7 bases from J, with 13 bases between. CDR3 length equals 14 residues. Germline V gene sequence: CDR1 KGHDR, CDR2 SFDVKD. The DNA for the CDR3 is TGTGCCACCAGTGATTCCCGGACTAAGGCGACCCAGTACTTC. This sequence encodes CATSDSRTKATQYF.

Only a few counts were recorded for this clonotype. The rearrangement links TRBV5-5 to TRBJ2-3; weak D call: TRBD2 (6 bases). Germline-derived CDR1 and CDR2 are SGHKS and YYEKEE (reference sequence). This CDR3 has 15 amino acids. With 4 bases removed from V and 2 bases from J, the gap between germline ends came to 14 bases. This CDR3 reads CASSRGGANTDTQYF. CDR3 coding DNA: TGTGCCAGCAGCCGCGGAGGGGCCAACACAGATACGCAGTATTTT.

This chain uses TRBV9 with TRBJ2-5, with 10 bases matching TRBD1. Losses at the gene ends were 4 bases for V and 5 bases for J; bases not matched to a gene: 11. Germline CDR1 reads SGDLS; CDR2 reads YYNGEE. The CDR3 runs 16 residues. The CDR3 DNA sequence: TGTGCCAGCAGCTCAAGACCGACAGGGGGCTGGGAGACCCAGTACTTC. Its translation is CASSSRPTGGWETQYF. Full variable domain (remainder filled in from reference TRBV9 and TRBJ2-5): DSGVTQTPKHLITATGQRVTLRCSPRSGDLSVYWYQQSLDQGLQFLIQYYNGEERAKGNILERFSAQQFPDLHSELNLSSLELGDSALYFCASSSRPTGGWETQYFGPGTRLLVL.

The chain has TRBV6-5 and TRBJ2-7, with D maybe TRBD2 (6 bases). V lost 6 bases and J lost 3, with 15 bases in between. This CDR3 is built from 14 residues. Germline V CDR1 and CDR2: MNHEY, SVGAGI. The CDR3 sequence: CASRSQAGSYEQYF. The CDR3 region has the DNA TGTGCCAGCAGGTCCCAGGCGGGGAGCTACGAGCAGTACTTC.

The V and J genes are TRBV12-3 or TRBV12-4 and TRBJ1-2, with D uncertain. This CDR3 comprises 13 residues. V lost 5 bases and J lost 1, with 8 bases in between. The CDR3 here is CASSPLVNYGYTF. The DNA of the CDR3 is TGTGCCAGCAGTCCTCTAGTTAACTATGGCTACACCTTC.

This clonotype was detected only a few times. This chain uses TRBV12-3 or TRBV12-4 with TRBJ2-7; TRBD1 might be the D (6 bases). CDR3 length: 13 residues. V was shortened by 3 bases and J by 7 bases, with 13 bases between the two germline ends. As DNA, the CDR3 is TGTGCCAGCAGTTTGGGGGCCCCCGGGGAGCAGTACGTC. Translating gives CASSLGAPGEQYV.

This clonotype was recorded once. This could be a read error, since a much larger clone is one nucleotide away. V and J are TRBV4-3 and TRBJ2-5, with 8 bases matching TRBD2. Germline assignment: CDR1 LGHNA and CDR2 YSLEER. J lost 4 bases, V lost 1 base, and 11 bases had no gene match. The length of the CDR3 is 17 residues. CDR3 nucleotides: TGCGCCAGCAGCCAAGCTCCAGCGGGAGTCCGCCGAGAGACCCAGTACTTC. Translating it yields CASSQAPAGVRRETQYF.

The chain joins TRBV13 to TRBJ2-1; D possibly uses TRBD1 or TRBD2 (5 bases each). There are 16 residues in the CDR3. The germline CDR1 and CDR2 sequences are PRHDT and FYEKMQ (reference sequence). With 1 base removed from V and 6 bases from J, the gap between germline ends came to 16 bases. CDR3 residues: CASSLAVLGVGNEQFF. The CDR3 region has the DNA TGTGCCAGCAGCTTAGCCGTCCTGGGGGTCGGCAATGAGCAGTTCTTC.

This clonotype was recorded a few times. The V and J genes are TRBV29-1 and TRBJ1-1, with D uncertain. Looked up from germline, CDR1 is SQVTM and CDR2 is ANQGSEA. The CDR3 runs 14 residues. CDR3 sequence: CTGASQMMNTEAFF. The CDR3 region has the DNA TGCACCGGTGCCTCGCAGATGATGAACACTGAAGCTTTCTTT.

The chain has TRBV29-1 and TRBJ2-5, with D possibly being TRBD1 (6 bases). The CDR3 extends over 11 amino acids. V was trimmed by 5 bases and J by 4 bases, leaving 8 bases between them. The germline V gene has CDR1 SQVTM and CDR2 ANQGSEA. In DNA form, the CDR3 reads TGCAGCGTTACAGGGACAGAGACCCAGTACTTC. Its protein product is CSVTGTETQYF.

J is TRBJ1-6 and V is TRBV7-9, with 8 bases aligning to TRBD1. Trimming took 1 base from V and 4 from J; bases not matched to a gene: 3. Germline CDR1 and CDR2: SEHNR and FQNEAQ (reference sequence). The length of the CDR3 is 16 residues. The CDR3 sequence is CASSLDTGGYNSPLHF. The CDR3 DNA sequence: TGTGCCAGCAGCTTAGACACAGGGGGATATAATTCACCCCTCCACTTT.

This clonotype was recorded a few times. The chain recombines TRBV27 with TRBJ2-2; TRBD1 might be the D (6 bases). CDR3 length: 14 residues. V was clipped by 5 bases and J by 5 bases, with 12 bases between them. Germline V gives CDR1 MNHEY, CDR2 SMNVEV (reference sequence). For the CDR3, the DNA is TGTGCCAGCAGTGTAACCCAGGGGACCGGGGAGCTGTTTTTT. As protein: CASSVTQGTGELFF.

The CDR3 loop is CASSVTRDRGMKETQYF. Written as DNA, the CDR3 is TGTGCCAGCAGCGTCACCCGGGACAGGGGAATGAAAGAGACCCAGTACTTC. The rearrangement joins TRBV5-6 to TRBJ2-5; 10 bases map to TRBD1. V lost 4 bases and J lost 3; bases outside the gene matches: 12. CDR1 and CDR2 (germline): SGHDT, YYEEEE. The CDR3 runs to 17 residues.

This chain links TRBV4-2 with TRBJ1-1; 7 nucleotides agree with TRBD1. Germline V gives CDR1 LGHNA, CDR2 YNFKEQ. The CDR3 is 15 amino acids. Trimming took 5 bases from V and 1 from J; bases not matched to a gene: 7. DNA for the CDR3: TGTGCCAGCAGCATCCGGGACAGACGGAACACTGAAGCTTTCTTT. Translated: CASSIRDRRNTEAFF.

This clonotype has just a few counts. CDR3 sequence reads: CSARPLTVQGSGPQPWKTDTQYF. The CDR3 DNA reads as TGCAGTGCTAGACCACTTACCGTACAGGGCTCGGGACCCCAACCCTGGAAGACAGATACGCAGTATTTT. V is TRBV20-1 and J is TRBJ2-3; tentative D call: TRBD1 (6 bases). Germline lookup yields CDR1 DFQATT and CDR2 SNEGSKA (reference sequence). V lost 2 bases to trimming and J lost 3 bases, with 39 bases between them. The CDR3 contains 23 residues.